One sample yielded the 12 T cell receptor beta chains listed below, sequenced in a study of blood T cell repertoires in COVID-19. Generated by immunoSEQ multiplex PCR, the TCRdb table keeps only in-frame clones and is missing some. The repertoire holds approximately 50,000 clones, with about 90% as singletons. The sequenced sample consisted of peripheral blood. Source of these receptors: a human donor in a cohort sampled during active COVID-19.

The rearrangement joins TRBV6-6 to TRBJ2-5; no firm D call. The CDR3 has 12 amino acids. CDR1 is MNHNY and CDR2 is SVGAGI in the germline V gene (reference sequence). Trimming pared 7 bases from V and 5 bases from J, leaving 11 bases between. CDR3 amino acids: CASTEAPETQYF. The CDR3 region has the DNA TGTGCCAGCACCGAGGCCCCCGAGACCCAGTACTTC.

The chain couples TRBV18 to TRBJ2-5, with 8 bases that match TRBD1. The germline V gene encodes CDR1 KGHSH and CDR2 LQKENI. This CDR3 has 14 residues. V was pared by 4 bases and J by 2 bases, with 3 bases of the junction left unmatched. The CDR3 DNA sequence: TGTGCCAGCTCACAGCAGGGGGCTCAAGAGACCCAGTACTTC. Amino acids: CASSQQGAQETQYF. Together with reference TRBV18 and TRBJ2-5, the CDR3 gives the full variable domain: NAGVMQNPRHLVRRRGQEARLRCSPMKGHSHVYWYRQLPEEGLKFMVYLQKENIIDESGMPKERFSAEFPKEGPSILRIQQVVRGDSAAYFCASSQQGAQETQYFGPGTRLLVL.

V and J are TRBV20-1 and TRBJ1-1; D not certain. The germline CDR1 and CDR2 sequences are DFQATT and SNEGSKA (reference sequence). The V gene lost 3 bases and the J gene lost 3 bases, with 8 bases spanning the gap. This CDR3 has 12 residues. CDR3 sequence: CSASDRDTEAFF. CDR3 coding DNA: TGCAGTGCTAGTGACCGGGACACTGAAGCTTTCTTT.

In this sample, this clone turned up a few times. This chain links TRBV7-6 with TRBJ1-3; D remains ambiguous. The length of the CDR3 is 16 residues. V was trimmed by 5 bases and J by 0 bases, leaving 14 bases between them. The germline gives CDR1 SGHVS, CDR2 FNYEAQ. CDR3 region: CASSDPRHHSGNTIYF. In DNA, the CDR3 is TGTGCCAGCAGCGATCCCCGACACCACTCTGGAAACACCATATATTTT.

This chain uses TRBV12-3 or TRBV12-4 with TRBJ1-1; 9 bases fit TRBD1. V gave up 8 bases and J gave up 4 bases; unmatched junction bases: 5. The length of the CDR3 is 13 residues. CDR3 protein: CASRGTGLTEAFF. The DNA for the CDR3 is TGTGCCAGCCGGGGGACAGGGCTCACTGAAGCTTTCTTT.

The chain carries TRBV7-2 and TRBJ1-2; no clear D gene. The CDR3 loop spans 14 amino acids. The V end lost 2 bases, the J end lost 1 base, and 8 bases lay between the germline ends. Germline CDR1 and CDR2: SGHTA and FQGNSA. The CDR3 protein is CASSLIRYNYGYTF. The CDR3 DNA reads TGTGCCAGCAGCTTAATCCGGTATAACTATGGCTACACCTTC.

The chain combines TRBV5-4 with TRBJ1-6; D is uncertain. Trimming removed 2 bases from V and 8 bases from J, with 14 bases in between. This CDR3 region has 15 residues. The germline CDR1 and CDR2 sequences are SGHNT and YYREEE (reference sequence). CDR3 sequence: CASSLGGLMDSPLHF. CDR3 nucleotides: TGTGCCAGCAGCTTAGGCGGGCTAATGGATTCACCCCTCCACTTT.

V usage is TRBV5-6 and J usage is TRBJ1-2, with 7 bases identical to TRBD1. Germline assignment: CDR1 SGHDT and CDR2 YYEEEE. J gave up 2 bases and V 4 bases, and 2 bases lay outside the gene matches. The CDR3 has 13 residues. The CDR3: CASSPDRNYGYTF. As DNA, the CDR3 is TGTGCCAGCAGCCCGGACAGGAACTATGGCTACACCTTC.

The chain joins TRBV27 to TRBJ2-7, with 7 bases matching TRBD2. The V gene end was trimmed by 5 bases and the J gene end by 3 bases; junction bases not matched to a gene: 7. The CDR3 spans 14 residues. From germline, CDR1 is MNHEY and CDR2 SMNVEV (reference sequence). CDR3 protein: CASSTGLESYEQYF. Here the CDR3 DNA reads TGTGCCAGCAGTACCGGACTAGAGAGCTACGAGCAGTACTTC.

This rearrangement joins TRBV29-1 to TRBJ1-1; 7 bases are a match to TRBD1. Germline CDR1 and CDR2: SQVTM and ANQGSEA. J gave up 4 bases and V 3 bases, and 5 bases lay outside the gene matches. This CDR3 region has 13 residues. The CDR3 is CSVESGGATEAFF. The CDR3 DNA sequence: TGCAGCGTTGAGTCAGGGGGAGCCACTGAAGCTTTCTTT.

On this clone: An end of the junction differs from the germline gene, which may be a read error. V and J are TRBV11-2 and TRBJ2-7, with TRBD1 matching 7 bases. Per germline, CDR1 SGHAT and CDR2 FQNNGV. The CDR3 length is 13 residues. CDR3 amino acids: CASSIDRDYEQYF. The CDR3 bases are TGTGCCAGCAGCATAGACAGGGACTACGAGCAGTACTTC.

This chain joins TRBV5-6 and TRBJ2-5; D perhaps matches TRBD2 (6 bases). This CDR3 spans 15 amino acids. Trimming stripped 3 bases from V and 4 bases from J, with 16 bases between. In germline, CDR1 is SGHDT, CDR2 YYEEEE. In DNA form, the CDR3 reads TGTGCCAGCAGCTCCGAGTTGACGGGGGTAGAGACCCAGTACTTC. Residues: CASSSELTGVETQYF.